One sample yielded the 23 T cell receptor beta chains listed below, sequenced in a study of B cell selection in AIRE deficiency. Conventional CD4 T cells were sorted as CD4+CD127+ cells. Repertoires were generated with immunoSEQ multiplex PCR, while TCRdb's copy carries only in-frame clones and drops some. Found here are about 25,000 clones, about 95% of them singletons; the top ten hold over 0.2%. The sample taken for sequencing was CD4+CD127+ conventional T cells sorted from PBMCs. These receptors all come from a human donor in good health.

The rearrangement joins TRBV29-1 to TRBJ1-2; D gene unclear. CDR3 size: 11 residues. Per germline, CDR1 SQVTM and CDR2 ANQGSEA. Trimming stripped 0 bases from V and 6 bases from J, with 5 bases between. The CDR3 loop is CSVEDGDGYTF. CDR3 DNA: TGCAGCGTTGAAGATGGGGATGGCTACACCTTC.

The gene calls are TRBV20-1 and TRBJ2-1; tentative D call: TRBD2 (5 bases). This CDR3 is 10 amino acids long. The ends were cut back, 6 bases at V and 10 bases at J, with 10 bases in the middle. Germline-derived CDR1 and CDR2 are DFQATT and SNEGSKA (reference sequence). The CDR3, as DNA: TGCAGTGCCAGTACTAGGGAGCAGTTCTTC. Translation: CSASTREQFF.

The chain uses TRBV5-6 and TRBJ1-3, with 7 bases lining up with TRBD1. The J segment lost 2 bases and the V segment lost 4 bases, leaving 6 bases of the junction unmatched. Per germline, CDR1 SGHDT and CDR2 YYEEEE. The CDR3 covers 15 residues. CDR3 in DNA: TGTGCCAGCAGCCTTATCGGGACAGCTGGAAACACCATATATTTT. Translation gives CASSLIGTAGNTIYF.

The rearrangement links TRBV5-1 to TRBJ2-1, with 7 bases matching TRBD2. The J segment lost 7 bases and the V segment lost 7 bases, leaving 11 bases of the junction unmatched. The V gene's germline CDR1 is SGHRS and CDR2 YFSETQ. The CDR3 has 14 amino acids. DNA of the CDR3: TGCGCCAGCGAGCGGGATGGGGGTAAAAATGAGCAGTTCTTC. It specifies CASERDGGKNEQFF.

The chain couples TRBV6-5 to TRBJ2-7, with TRBD2 identical over 10 bases. The V and J ends lost 0 bases and 4 bases, in that order; junction bases with no gene match: 3. In germline, CDR1 is MNHEY, CDR2 SVGAGI. This CDR3 has 15 residues. CDR3 DNA sequence: TGTGCCAGCAGTTACTCGCGAGCGGGAGGGTACGAGCAGTACTTC. Translating gives CASSYSRAGGYEQYF.

The rearrangement joins TRBV9 to TRBJ1-5, with TRBD1 matching 10 bases. The CDR3 covers 15 residues. V gave up 0 bases and J gave up 3 bases; unmatched junction bases: 0. Looked up from germline, CDR1 is SGDLS and CDR2 is YYNGEE. CDR3 DNA sequence: TGTGCCAGCAGCGTAGGACAGGGGGCCAATCAGCCCCAGCATTTT. It specifies CASSVGQGANQPQHF.

The table lists this clone with a count of one. This chain joins TRBV7-2 and TRBJ1-2; D call uncertain. Germline CDR1 is SGHTA and CDR2 is FQGNSA. The CDR3 extends over 10 amino acids. V dropped 2 bases and J dropped 5 bases, with 0 bases sitting between them. Here the CDR3 reads CASSLYGYTF. The CDR3 DNA is TGTGCCAGCAGCTTATATGGCTACACCTTC.

The chain is built from TRBV28 and TRBJ1-2; D ambiguous. This CDR3 has 16 residues. Deletions cut 9 bases from V and 6 bases from J, with 26 bases between. From germline, CDR1 is MDHEN and CDR2 SYDVKM. DNA of the CDR3: TGTGCCAGTCTCCCCTTTGGGATTTCCGATATTAATGGCTACACCTTC. This translates into CASLPFGISDINGYTF.

V and J are TRBV2 and TRBJ1-2; 11 bases map to TRBD1. The V segment lost 4 bases and the J segment 7 bases; nucleotides outside the gene matches: 2. Germline assignment: CDR1 SNHLY and CDR2 FYNNEI. The CDR3 loop spans 13 amino acids. In DNA form, the CDR3 reads TGTGCCAGCAGTGGGACAGGGGGCTCTGGCTACACCTTC. As protein: CASSGTGGSGYTF.

The gene calls are TRBV2 and TRBJ2-7; D might be TRBD2 (6 bases). This CDR3 is 12 amino acids long. Germline values: CDR1 SNHLY, CDR2 FYNNEI. V lost 8 bases and J 2 bases, leaving 10 bases between the germline ends. CDR3 nucleotides: TGTGCCAGCGCGGGACCCACCTACGAGCAGTACTTC. Protein sequence: CASAGPTYEQYF.

This sequence joins TRBV11-2 and TRBJ2-2, with D possibly called TRBD1 or TRBD2 (5 bases each). V shed 4 bases and J shed 1 base, with 13 bases lying between them. CDR3 length: 16 amino acids. Germline-derived CDR1 and CDR2 are SGHAT and FQNNGV. CDR3 loop: CASSSQVAGNTGELFF. The DNA for the CDR3 is TGTGCCAGCAGCTCACAGGTGGCGGGGAACACCGGGGAGCTGTTTTTT.

The rearrangement links TRBV6-5 to TRBJ1-5; tentative D call: TRBD1 (5 bases). V was shortened by 6 bases and J by 2 bases, with 14 bases between the two germline ends. The length of the CDR3 is 15 residues. CDR1 and CDR2 from the germline V gene are MNHEY and SVGAGI. CDR3 coding DNA: TGTGCCAGCAGAAGCTCAGGGTCTCGCAATCAGCCCCAGCATTTT. Protein product: CASRSSGSRNQPQHF.

The chain is built from TRBV21-1 and TRBJ2-7; the table assigns TRBD1, which was not confirmed against the DNA. TRBV21-1 is assigned pseudogene status. The CDR3 has 15 residues. This chain's CDR3 is CASSKMGQRWYEQYF. Written as DNA, the CDR3 is TGTGCCAGCAGCAAAATGGGACAACGATGGTACGAGCAGTACTTC.

This chain joins TRBV7-2 and TRBJ1-5; D call uncertain. Trimming removed 5 bases from V and 0 bases from J, with 5 bases in between. The CDR3 runs 13 residues. Germline CDR1 SGHTA, CDR2 FQGNSA. The DNA of the CDR3 is TGTGCCAGCAGCCCCGCTAGCAATCAGCCCCAGCATTTT. It yields the protein CASSPASNQPQHF.

V and J are TRBV4-2 and TRBJ2-3; D ambiguous. This CDR3 is built from 14 residues. CDR1 is LGHNA, CDR2 YNFKEQ, per germline. V was cut by 1 base and J by 4 bases, with 9 bases left in between. The CDR3 region is CASSQGKAADTQYF. The CDR3 nucleotides are TGTGCCAGCAGCCAAGGAAAAGCTGCAGATACGCAGTATTTT.

This chain uses TRBV10-1 with TRBJ2-1; either TRBD1 or TRBD2 may fit D (5 bases each). The CDR3 length is 15 residues. With 4 bases removed from V and 4 bases from J, the gap between germline ends came to 14 bases. The germline V gene encodes CDR1 WNHNN and CDR2 SYGVQD (reference sequence). This CDR3 is CASSATGTPYNEQFF. In DNA, the CDR3 is TGCGCCAGCAGTGCAACCGGGACCCCGTACAATGAGCAGTTCTTC.

This chain uses TRBV19 with TRBJ2-5; 10 positions match TRBD1. The CDR3 has 15 amino acids. Trimming cost V 6 bases and J 0 bases; bases outside gene matches: 4. Germline V gene lookup returns CDR1 LNHDA and CDR2 SQIVND (reference sequence). The CDR3 reads CASRDRGAYQETQYF. The CDR3 nucleotides are TGTGCCAGTAGGGACAGGGGGGCGTACCAAGAGACCCAGTACTTC. The full variable domain, completed using reference TRBV19 and TRBJ2-5, is DGGITQSPKYLFRKEGQNVTLSCEQNLNHDAMYWYRQDPGQGLRLIYYSQIVNDFQKGDIAEGYSVSREKKESFPLTVTSAQKNPTAFYLCASRDRGAYQETQYFGPGTRLLVL.

The rearrangement uses TRBV4-1 and TRBJ2-7, with D possibly matching TRBD2 (5 bases). The germline V gene has CDR1 MGHRA and CDR2 YSYEKL. Trimming cost V 1 base and J 0 bases, with 10 bases left between them. The CDR3 length is 15 residues. For the CDR3, the DNA is TGCGCCAGCAGCCAAGCGGGAATGCGCTCCTACGAGCAGTACTTC. Residues: CASSQAGMRSYEQYF.

V is TRBV6-4 and J is TRBJ1-2, with TRBD1 identical over 7 bases. V lost 7 bases, J lost 4 bases, and 9 bases stayed unmatched. Germline V gives CDR1 MRHNA, CDR2 SNTAGT. The CDR3 extends over 14 amino acids. CDR3 bases: TGTGCCAGCAACCGACAGGGAACGGGCTATGGCTACACCTTC. Residues: CASNRQGTGYGYTF.

The chain is built from TRBV5-4 and TRBJ2-7; 14 nucleotides agree with TRBD2. CDR1 SGHNT and CDR2 YYREEE come from the germline V gene (reference sequence). The ends lost 3 bases at V and 10 bases at J; junction bases unmatched: 6. CDR3 length: 14 amino acids. The chain's CDR3 is CASSSGLAGGFQYF. The CDR3 bases are TGTGCCAGCAGCTCAGGACTAGCGGGAGGCTTTCAGTACTTC.

This clone appeared once. The chain combines TRBV6-1 with TRBJ2-5, with 14 nucleotides matching TRBD2. Germline V gene lookup returns CDR1 MNHNS and CDR2 SASEGT. Trimming took 5 bases from V and 4 from J; bases not matched to a gene: 3. The CDR3 loop spans 15 amino acids. The CDR3 loop reads CASSRLAGGRETQYF. Written as DNA, the CDR3 is TGTGCCAGCAGTAGACTAGCGGGAGGGCGAGAGACCCAGTACTTC.

V gene TRBV11-2 combines with J gene TRBJ2-3; D remains ambiguous. This CDR3 has 14 amino acids. V dropped 5 bases and J dropped 2 bases, with 11 bases sitting between them. Germline values: CDR1 SGHAT, CDR2 FQNNGV. The CDR3 is CASSPGDHTDTQYF. For the CDR3, the DNA is TGTGCCAGCAGCCCCGGCGATCACACAGATACGCAGTATTTT. The full variable domain, in which reference TRBV11-2 and TRBJ2-3 provide the parts outside the CDR3, is EAGVAQSPRYKIIEKRQSVAFWCNPISGHATLYWYQQILGQGPKLLIQFQNNGVVDDSQLPKDRFSAERLKGVDSTLKIQPAKLEDSAVYLCASSPGDHTDTQYFGPGTRLTVL.

This clone was seen a handful of times. The chain joins TRBV28 to TRBJ1-2; maybe TRBD1 (5 bases). The germline CDR1 and CDR2 sequences are MDHEN and SYDVKM. The CDR3 loop spans 12 amino acids. The germline V and J ends were trimmed by 3 bases and 5 bases, with 7 bases remaining between them. This CDR3 is CASSLRGYGYTF. The CDR3 coding sequence is TGTGCCAGCAGTTTGCGGGGGTATGGCTACACCTTC.